This TCR beta chain originates from a study of blood T cell repertoires in COVID-19. Across the whole study: Samples representing acute and convalescent COVID-19 were sourced from the United States, Italy and Spain. T cells, B-cell-depleted T cells, or PBMCs provided the cDNA or gDNA that served as material.

Per the authors' pipeline: Amplification of reference gene primers was used by the study to estimate nucleated cell counts. Repertoires were generated with immunoSEQ multiplex PCR, while TCRdb's copy carries only in-frame clones and drops some. The V and J calls and clone size are taken from that table; D and trimming were inferred from the DNA. The repertoire holds around 280,000 clones, with around 81% as singletons. The germline V gene has CDR1 SGHDT and CDR2 YYEEEE. Losses at the gene ends were 3 bases for V and 2 bases for J; bases not matched to a gene: 8. The length of the CDR3 is 16 residues.

The specimen was peripheral blood. The chain carries TRBV5-6 and TRBJ2-5; TRBD2 matches 9 bases. The TCR originated in a woman aged 45-65 years with active or convalescent COVID-19. The CDR3 is CASSSVAGARQETQYF. The CDR3 nucleotides are TGTGCCAGCAGCTCCGTAGCGGGAGCGCGGCAAGAGACCCAGTACTTC.